These 12 T cell receptor beta chains share one sample of origin, sequenced in a study of cytomegalovirus exposure and HLA in healthy donors. The PCR made use of 60 Vbeta and 13 Jbeta primers. Clones were read by immunoSEQ multiplex PCR, and TCRdb kept only the in-frame ones, dropping some. The table has more than 110,000 clones, 55% to 80% seen once; the top ten hold around 15%. The material sequenced was PBMCs. The receptors were sampled from a human donor in good health.

This clone was seen a handful of times. This rearrangement joins TRBV7-8 to TRBJ1-6; D remains unclear. The CDR3 sequence is 18 residues long. Trimming took off 5 bases at V and 0 bases at J, with 17 bases between the two ends. From germline, CDR1 is SGHVS and CDR2 FQNEAQ. The CDR3 DNA reads TGTGCCAGCAGCACCGGGTTCTTAATGAGCTCCTATAATTCACCCCTCCACTTT. Its translation: CASSTGFLMSSYNSPLHF.

The chain employs TRBV6-5 and TRBJ2-3; the match to TRBD2 covers 11 bases. V dropped 0 bases and J dropped 2; count of bases not matched to a gene: 1. From germline, CDR1 is MNHEY and CDR2 SVGAGI. CDR3 length equals 16 residues. This CDR3 is CASSYSTSGDTDTQYF. The CDR3 coding sequence is TGTGCCAGCAGTTACTCGACTAGCGGGGACACAGATACGCAGTATTTT.

V and J are TRBV4-1 and TRBJ2-7, with TRBD2 identical over 11 bases. The V segment lost 3 bases and the J segment 2 bases; nucleotides outside the gene matches: 9. Looked up from germline, CDR1 is MGHRA and CDR2 is YSYEKL. The CDR3 spans 17 residues. CDR3 coding DNA: TGCGCCAGCAGCCACCAATTAGGGACTAGCGGAGCCTACGAGCAGTACTTC. The encoded protein is CASSHQLGTSGAYEQYF.

J is TRBJ2-3 and V is TRBV7-9; maybe TRBD2 (6 bases). The CDR3 totals 16 residues. With 2 bases removed from V and 5 bases from J, the gap between germline ends came to 17 bases. Germline V gene sequence: CDR1 SEHNR, CDR2 FQNEAQ (reference sequence). DNA for the CDR3: TGTGCCAGCAGCTTATTTGCTAGCCGGAGGGGAGATACGCAGTATTTT. This encodes CASSLFASRRGDTQYF.

The V gene is TRBV5-1, the J gene TRBJ1-1; no reliable D call. V gave up 4 bases and J gave up 0 bases, with 7 bases separating them. The CDR3 totals 13 residues. Germline V CDR1 and CDR2: SGHRS, YFSETQ. The CDR3 DNA follows: TGCGCCAGCAGCATCACACTGAACACTGAAGCTTTCTTT. Translation gives CASSITLNTEAFF.

The genes are TRBV5-1 and TRBJ1-1, with 7 positions matching TRBD1. Losses at the gene ends were 3 bases for V and 3 bases for J; bases not matched to a gene: 8. The CDR3 consists of 15 residues. Germline CDR1 reads SGHRS; CDR2 reads YFSETQ. The CDR3 coding sequence is TGCGCCAGCAGCTCACGGACAGGAGATTACACTGAAGCTTTCTTT. Amino acid sequence: CASSSRTGDYTEAFF.

V and J are TRBV11-3 and TRBJ1-5, with 8 bases aligning to TRBD1. This CDR3 contains 17 residues. V shed 0 bases, J shed 3 bases, and the junction held 7 bases outside the gene matches. The germline CDR1 and CDR2 sequences are SGHNT and YENEEA. The DNA of the CDR3 is TGTGCCAGCAGCTTAGATAGGGGGACAGGAATCAATCAGCCCCAGCATTTT. It is translated as CASSLDRGTGINQPQHF.

The chain couples TRBV28 to TRBJ1-5, with D hard to call. Germline lookup yields CDR1 MDHEN and CDR2 SYDVKM. Trimming stripped 3 bases from V and 7 bases from J, with 10 bases between. The CDR3 extends over 13 amino acids. Written as DNA, the CDR3 is TGTGCCAGCAGTTTCATCAGAACGCAGCCCCAGCATTTT. Protein: CASSFIRTQPQHF.

In this sample, this clone turned up a few times. The chain couples TRBV4-2 to TRBJ2-2; TRBD2 might be the D (5 bases). The V and J ends lost 3 bases and 6 bases respectively, with 8 bases between them. CDR1 is LGHNA, CDR2 YNFKEQ, per germline. The CDR3 loop spans 13 amino acids. DNA for the CDR3: TGTGCCAGCAGCCATACTAGTTCCGGGGAGCTGTTTTTT. Its protein product is CASSHTSSGELFF.

The J gene is TRBJ2-3, the V gene TRBV5-1; no reliable D call. Trimming took 1 base from V and 9 from J, leaving 12 bases between them. The germline gives CDR1 SGHRS, CDR2 YFSETQ. The CDR3 has 13 residues. CDR3 sequence (DNA): TGCGCCAGCAGCTTGTCTAGATTCGACACGCAGTATTTT. It encodes CASSLSRFDTQYF.

The chain is built from TRBV15 and TRBJ2-7, with TRBD2 matching over 7 bases. Germline CDR1 LNHNV, CDR2 YYDKDF (reference sequence). This CDR3 has 15 residues. The trim removed 3 bases at V and 3 bases at J, leaving 8 bases unmatched. In nucleotides, the CDR3 is TGTGCCACCAGCAGTGTGGCGGGACTACACTACGAGCAGTACTTC. Its translation: CATSSVAGLHYEQYF. Complete variable domain (other parts from reference TRBV15 and TRBJ2-7): DAMVIQNPRYQVTQFGKPVTLSCSQTLNHNVMYWYQQKSSQAPKLLFHYYDKDFNNEADTPDNFQSRRPNTSFCFLDIRSPGLGDTAMYLCATSSVAGLHYEQYFGPGTRLTVT.

The chain has TRBV6-1 and TRBJ1-5, with D perhaps TRBD1 (6 bases). Per the germline V gene, CDR1 is MNHNS and CDR2 is SASEGT. V shed 2 bases and J shed 3 bases, with 11 bases lying between them. The CDR3 length is 15 residues. The CDR3 reads CASSESTGINQPQHF. The CDR3 DNA sequence: TGTGCCAGCAGTGAATCTACAGGGATCAATCAGCCCCAGCATTTT.